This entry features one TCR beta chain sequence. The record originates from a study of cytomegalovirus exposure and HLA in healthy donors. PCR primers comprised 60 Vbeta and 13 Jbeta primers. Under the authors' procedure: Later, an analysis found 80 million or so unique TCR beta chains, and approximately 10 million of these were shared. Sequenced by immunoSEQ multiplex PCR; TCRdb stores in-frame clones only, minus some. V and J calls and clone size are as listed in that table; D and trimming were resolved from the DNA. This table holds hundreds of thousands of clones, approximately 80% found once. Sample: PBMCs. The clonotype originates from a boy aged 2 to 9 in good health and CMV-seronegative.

CDR3 sequence reads: CASSPAGSGRLELYHEQYF. The CDR3 DNA is TGTGCCAGCTCACCGGCGGGCAGCGGGAGGCTCGAACTTTACCACGAGCAGTACTTC. The V gene is TRBV18, the J gene TRBJ2-7; 9 bases agree with TRBD2. The CDR3 has 19 residues. Trimming cost V 3 bases and J 5 bases; bases outside gene matches: 20. Germline V gene sequence: CDR1 KGHSH, CDR2 LQKENI.